This TCR beta chain was observed in a study of CD8+CD57+ T cells in acquired aplastic anemia. Overall study findings and caveats: Researchers reported that CD8+ Simpson's diversity was not significantly different in patients versus controls.

A few counts support this clonotype. Antigen unknown. The junction does not match germline at one end; this may be a read error. TCR beta VDJ combinations and CDR3 sequences were profiled from genomic DNA. TCRdb redid the calling of the reads with MiXCR, one entry per CDR3 protein. This sample carries about 120,000 distinct CDR3 sequences, under 60% of them seen once, and the ten largest clones take under 35%. CD8+CD57+ cell expansion, shown by flow cytometry, had occurred in the patients selected for sequencing. The sequence derives from a human donor with aplastic anemia. The sample consisted of sorted CD4+, CD8+, or CD8+CD57+ T cells (not recorded which) from PBMCs.

The CDR3: CASSTEGGTQYF. The CDR3 DNA follows: TGTGCTAGCAGCACGGAGGGGGGTACGCAGTATTTT. The chain couples TRBV7-7 to TRBJ2-3; either TRBD1 or TRBD2 may fit D (6 bases each). This CDR3 has 12 residues. CDR1 and CDR2 from the germline V gene are SSHAT and FNYEAQ (reference sequence).